Here is one TCR beta chain with its context. No cognate antigen has been identified for it. Qualities for individual bases were not recorded, and no much larger clone is one base off. Distinct nucleotide sequences in the sample also encode this CDR3. V trim: 6 bases; J trim: 4 bases; unmatched bases: 1. As encoded in the germline V gene, CDR1 is MNHEY while CDR2 is SVGAGI. Reading from cysteine to phenylalanine, the CDR3 counts 12 amino acids. Here the CDR3 DNA is all that survives: 36 bases in frame from base 1. In total, approximately 690 healthy bone marrow donors made up the cohort. At the time of sampling, all cohort members were nominally healthy, though unrecorded immune exposures were likely present. The donor tested CMV seropositive and was one of the 289 seropositive cohort members. Each donor provided a peripheral blood sample, and peripheral blood mononuclear cells were used for TCR beta sequencing. Genomic DNA extraction from the blood cell samples was performed with the Qiagen DNeasy Blood Extraction Kit.

These data belong to a study of cytomegalovirus exposure and HLA in healthy donors (dated by TCRdb to 2016 to 2017). Concerning the study at large: An earlier analysis of 587 of the donors reported over 250 Gb of sequence data and some 110 million unique TCR beta sequences obtained from approximately 180 million T cells. All discovery cohort repertoires had been generated on a single sequencing platform. To predict cytomegalovirus infection status, the study combined high-throughput TCR immunosequencing, statistical association of individual TCRs with disease status, and machine learning. Donor age, sex, ethnicity and CMV serostatus were collected together with the repertoire data. Roughly 300 gigabases of sequencing data and around 80 million unique TCR sequences made up an early release that covered several hundred HLA-typed donors. HLA typing included class I and class II loci at four-digit resolution. Typing coverage varied by locus: roughly 629-630 donors for A, B, C, DRB1 and DQB1; more than 500 for DQA1; approximately 610 for DPA1; some 470 for DPB1. Among 300 to 500 genotyped donors of the cohort, an average of around 250,000 unique TCR beta nucleotide sequences was sequenced per donor, of which about 18% were non-productive. The study aimed to test whether cataloging public T cell receptors could reveal signatures of past pathogen exposure. The study profiled the T cell repertoires of 500 to 800 subjects by immunosequencing and related them to cytomegalovirus serostatus. In an earlier analysis of 500 to 650 of the donors, high-throughput TCR beta sequencing was used to judge whether each TCR beta V gene segment behaved as functional or pseudogenic. Genome-wide SNP genotypes for about three fifths of the roughly 670 donors were used in a later genetic analysis, which treated that subset as a discovery cohort. Four to six DR-DQ haplotypes were handled as single units for association and clustering, since linkage in the cohort was strong. A later analysis re-analyzed previously published TCR beta repertoires from approximately 670 donors and added high-resolution HLA genotyping to study TCR occurrence patterns. Rather than using new phenotypic data, the later analysis identified candidate immune exposures from TCR beta sequences and from how often those sequences occurred across donors. A separate validation cohort of about 110 different subjects was used in addition to the roughly 670-subject first cohort. The genetic ancestry cluster associated with self-reported Caucasian donors included around 76% of the roughly 380 genotyped donors. The research as a whole found: Cytomegalovirus status was reported to be diagnosed by the classifier with high specificity and sensitivity in both the original and validation cohorts. HLA typing was unavailable for some donors at each locus, so association tests used only the typed subset. Presence/absence analyses assumed roughly uniform sequencing depth across donors, an assumption that may not hold. When HLA alleles, especially DR and DQ, strongly co-occurred, TCR associations were difficult to assign to individual alleles. Specific HLA alleles were associated with 15,000 to 20,000 TCR beta sequences at a false discovery rate of 0.05 in a later analysis. A further reported finding was that TCR beta sequences accurately predicted the HLA-A and HLA-B alleles for most subjects in the first cohort. Compared with the approximately 670-donor mean, donors in an Asian-associated ancestry cluster had fewer N-insertions in productive TCRs, according to a later genetic analysis. A few of the identified cytomegalovirus-associated TCR beta chains were confirmed in vitro to be specific for cytomegalovirus antigens. Most CMV-associated TCR beta chains appeared to be HLA-restricted in a later analysis, and the HLA associations seemed to be driven largely by CMV exposure. In a later genetic analysis, a missense DCLRE1C variant was associated with V-gene and J-gene trimming of TCR beta chains, and the association was replicated in an independent cohort. Correlated functional status among segregating V segments might reflect linkage disequilibrium, but an unknown experimental factor could not be ruled out. According to a later analysis, parvovirus B19, influenza, CMV and Epstein-Barr virus appeared linked to several top co-occurrence clusters. In a later analysis, HLA-associated TCR beta chains showed more clonal expansion and lower generation probabilities than non-associated chains that were equally common. A total of roughly 160 TCR beta chains were listed by the study as associated with cytomegalovirus. About 15 rarely observed V segments, including chromosome 9 orphons, were excluded from the earlier analysis of a few hundred of the donors because counts were too low. In an earlier analysis of about 550 of the donors, most TCR beta V segments were observed in productive rearrangements about 87% or about 30% of the time, broadly matching IMGT annotations. Immune exposure information for the cohort was limited to CMV serostatus. A group of highly shared sequence variants was considered likely to be a technical artifact of the sequencing pipeline. The cohort was sequenced for TCR beta chains only, and without alpha or paired-chain data the features that could be detected were limited. In a later analysis, the rate of TCR association differed among HLA loci, with DRB1 alleles having the most associated TCRs and HLA-C alleles having the fewest. The authors suggested that the approach could potentially be generalized to other disease states and immunological phenotypes. Because the 87-base-pair reads could not distinguish some IMGT-functional V segments, including TRBV6-2 and TRBV6-3, those segments were excluded. Most TCR sequences were observed very rarely across donors, whereas some public TCRs were present in many individuals.

Preparation of the library involved the immunoSEQ multiplex PCR assay. A mixture of 60 forward primers for TCR Vbeta segments and 13 reverse primers for TCR Jbeta segments was used in the multiplex PCR. A multiplex PCR assay on genomic DNA amplified the CDR3 region of rearranged TCR beta genes. On the Illumina HiSeq System, the amplified TCR beta libraries were sequenced as 87-base-pair reads. On the study's bioinformatics: A later analysis tallied 75 million to 85 million unique TCR beta chains across the 666 repertoires, and around 10 million of those chains were shared by two or more donors. A nearest-neighbor algorithm error-corrected the raw reads and collapsed the reads into unique sequences, merging closely related sequences to remove PCR and sequencing errors. Alignment of CDR3 sequences to IMGT reference sequences was used to assign V, D and J gene segments. For a sequence to be retained, a match of at least six nucleotides was required to both a V gene segment and a J gene segment. A rearrangement counted as productive if the CDR3 had no stop codons and remained in frame with V and J, and every other rearrangement counted as non-productive. Following IMGT convention, CDR3 was defined as the stretch from the second conserved V-encoded cysteine to the conserved J-encoded phenylalanine. The earlier analysis of about 500 of the donors excluded sequences that lacked an unambiguous match to a single V gene segment. In an earlier analysis of around 600 of the donors, V segments were called functional above 56.7% productive rearrangements and were called segregating when the between-donor standard deviation exceeded 5%. A statistical classification framework was built to diagnose cytomegalovirus status from the catalog of TCR beta chain sequences. In a later analysis, V and J genes were assigned by comparing TCR nucleotide sequences against IMGT/GENE-DB human TR gene sequences. Using the TCRdist pipeline, a later analysis assigned CDR3 sequences along with most-parsimonious VDJ recombination scenarios. In a later analysis, each TCR beta chain was defined by its CDR3 amino acid sequence together with its V-gene family, and reads without a unique V-gene family were excluded. As a way to deal with suspected cross-contamination and a sequencing artifact, a later analysis dropped nearly 600 nucleotide sequences that were highly shared and had low generation probability. For each public chain, a later analysis derived a clonal expansion index from normalized ranks of inferred template counts within each repertoire. Generation probabilities in a later analysis came from a VDJ recombination model fitted to out-of-frame rearrangements, and those results were checked against IGoR. Hypergeometric tests were used in a later analysis to score TCR-TCR, TCR-HLA and TCR-CMV co-occurrence, with a repertoire-size bias correction applied to the TCR pairs. False discovery rates were estimated in a later analysis by permuting HLA or CMV assignments 20 times. In a later analysis, co-occurring TCRs were grouped using DBSCAN, with TCRdist sequence similarity added in when clustering inside HLA-allele-positive subsets. Co-occurrence clustering excluded repertoires with fewer than 30,000 or more than 120,000 public chains, plus five with anomalous nucleotide sharing. The source is immuneACCESS, and TCRdb retained only in-frame sequences with V and J called. Part of the clones is not carried over; for the studies checked, unresolved V genes explain less than half of this, and the remainder is unexplained. V, J and clone size derive from that table, while D and trimming were established from the DNA sequence. The sample contains about 120,000 clones, more than 60% of them found a single time. Together, the top ten hold about 2.5% of the sample.

The clonotype originates from a woman between 40 and 50 years old in good health and CMV-seropositive. The sample was PBMCs. The V gene is TRBV6-5 and the J gene is TRBJ2-7; TRBD1 agrees with 9 junctional bases. The nucleotide sequence is TGTGCCAGCAGACAGGGGGCGTACGAGCAGTACTTC. It is translated as CASRQGAYEQYF.